This T cell receptor (beta chain) was captured in a study of response to subunit inactivated influenza vaccine (dated by TCRdb to 2016 to 2019). For the study in its entirety: The study used deep quantitative T cell receptor repertoire profiling to track responses to a trivalent subunit inactivated influenza vaccine. Overall study results and their limits: According to the authors, only a limited number of new T cells may be recruited by each seasonal influenza vaccination.

This clonotype has just a few counts. The specificity of this receptor is unknown. Base qualities are missing; no much larger clone stands one base away. V is shortened by 6 bases, J by 0 bases, and the region joining them spans 18 bases. From a lookup of the germline V gene (reference sequence), CDR1 and CDR2 are DFQATT and SNEGSKA. Including cysteine and phenylalanine, the CDR3 has 16 amino acids. The CDR3 DNA has 48 bases and is translated from base 1. Receptor libraries were prepared by RT-PCR. Sequenced using an Illumina HiSeq 2500. TCRdb handled the public reads itself, with Q25 trimming in fastp and clone calling in MiXCR, and kept productive beta chains. Records with the same CDR3 protein are collapsed into one entry carrying the most frequent genes and DNA. The sample table lists approximately 500,000 distinct CDR3 sequences, 14% of them with a count of one. The ten largest account for 11% of the sample.

The chain is made from TRBV20-1 and TRBJ2-1; no confident D gene assignment can be made. The clonotype comes from a man aged 50 to 59 who received an inactivated influenza vaccine. Donor details come from another sample of the same person, matched by shared clones. The specimen was PBMCs from blood, collected 11 to 12 days after vaccination. The encoded CDR3 is CSAGLYAQVSYNEQFF. The nucleotides are TGCAGTGCCGGATTGTACGCGCAGGTCTCCTACAATGAGCAGTTCTTC.